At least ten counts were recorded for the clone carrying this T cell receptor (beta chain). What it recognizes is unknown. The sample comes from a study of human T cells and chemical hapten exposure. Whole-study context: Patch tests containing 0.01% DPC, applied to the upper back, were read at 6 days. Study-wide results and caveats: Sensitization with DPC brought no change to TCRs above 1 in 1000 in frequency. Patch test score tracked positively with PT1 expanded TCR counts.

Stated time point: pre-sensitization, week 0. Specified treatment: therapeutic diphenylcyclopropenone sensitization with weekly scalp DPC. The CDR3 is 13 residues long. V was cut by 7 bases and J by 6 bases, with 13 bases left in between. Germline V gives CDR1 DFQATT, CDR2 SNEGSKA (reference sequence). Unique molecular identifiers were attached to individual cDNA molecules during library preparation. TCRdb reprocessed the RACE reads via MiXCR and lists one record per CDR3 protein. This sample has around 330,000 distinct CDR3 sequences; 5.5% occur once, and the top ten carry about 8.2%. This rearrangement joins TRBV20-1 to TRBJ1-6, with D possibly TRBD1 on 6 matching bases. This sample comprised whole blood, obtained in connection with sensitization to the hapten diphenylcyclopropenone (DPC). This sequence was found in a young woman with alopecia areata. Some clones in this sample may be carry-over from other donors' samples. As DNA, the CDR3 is TGCAGTGTGTCAGGGGCCCTTAATTCACCCCTCCACTTT. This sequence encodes CSVSGALNSPLHF.